This record covers a single T cell receptor beta chain. This CDR3 is built from 15 residues. Trimming removed 1 base from V and 5 bases from J, with 15 bases in between. The V gene's germline CDR1 is MNHNY and CDR2 SVGAGI (reference sequence). These data belong to a study of cytomegalovirus exposure and HLA in healthy donors. A multiplex PCR was run with 60 Vbeta primers and 13 Jbeta primers. Only in-frame clones appear in the TCRdb table, and some are missing; sequencing was by immunoSEQ multiplex PCR. The table has around 200,000 clones, 83% seen once. The clonotype comes from a man in his fifties or sixties in good health and CMV-seronegative. Material: PBMCs. V usage is TRBV6-6 and J usage is TRBJ2-7; D possibly corresponds to TRBD1 (5 bases). CDR3 protein: CASSYFSQGKDEQYF. Here the CDR3 DNA reads TGTGCCAGCAGTTACTTCTCCCAGGGCAAGGACGAGCAGTACTTC.